This T cell receptor (beta chain) comes out of a study of cytotoxic CD8 clonotypes in ibrutinib-treated CLL. Trimming shortened V by 3 bases and J by 1 base, and 5 bases separated the two germline ends. Germline V gives CDR1 SGHNT, CDR2 YENEEA. This CDR3 spans 13 amino acids. Overall study results and limits: Ibrutinib response saw clonality rise, and progression saw it return toward baseline.

Details on this clone: Antigen unknown.

Sequenced by immunoSEQ multiplex PCR; TCRdb stores in-frame clones only, minus some. The sample holds some 140,000 clones, approximately 81% seen once. The sequenced sample was PBMCs, obtained after 24 months of ibrutinib treatment. This TCR was sampled from a human donor with chronic lymphocytic leukemia. The rearrangement links TRBV11-3 to TRBJ2-3, with D unclear. The CDR3 nucleotides read TGTGCCAGCAGCTTTAGGGGCACAGATACGCAGTATTTT. Its protein is CASSFRGTDTQYF.